This T cell receptor (beta chain) stems from a study of TIL therapy for anti-PD-1-resistant metastatic lung cancer (dated by TCRdb to the early 2020s). Context from the whole study: Tumors were collected before any PD-1/PD-L1 blockade, after which patients were given nivolumab, and patients who progressed were given lymphodepletion, an infusion of expanded TIL and IL-2. Most of the cohort had lung adenocarcinoma, including a handful of EGFR-mutant tumors and two ALK-rearranged tumors, and half of the patients were either current or former smokers. Clonotypes were tracked across tumor, expanded TIL product and serial blood samples by T cell receptor beta sequencing of tumor and peripheral blood. Enrolled patients had a median age of around 56 years (range about 38-80) and a median tumor PD-L1 proportion score of approximately 6.2%. Across the cohort, whole-exome sequencing showed a median non-synonymous tumor mutation burden of roughly 1.5 mutations per megabase. What the authors observed across the whole study: The study protocol defined all tumor marker inferences as exploratory. Clonotypes from the infused TIL partially replaced the baseline peripheral repertoire and then declined over months, and persistence showed no apparent association with response. Generalizability was limited because the cohort was highly selected, with more treatment-naive, never-smoker and oncogene-addicted patients included than is typical.

Comments on this clone: Its binding antigen is unknown. Base-call qualities are not available, and no considerably larger clone is one nucleotide away.

The sample's time point label, in plain terms: pre-treatment sample, taken before nivolumab and TIL therapy. Between October 2017 and January 2020, a dual-center phase I trial enrolled adults who had stage 4 NSCLC. The samples were obtained from a phase I trial that was single-arm and open-label and tested tumor-infiltrating lymphocyte therapy combined with nivolumab in advanced non-small cell lung cancer. Blood mononuclear cells from EDTA tubes were isolated by Ficoll gradient, snap-frozen as pellets, and DNA was extracted with a Qiagen mini-prep kit. The immunoSEQ v3 hsTCRB kit was used to amplify TCR beta CDR3 regions from genomic DNA through bias-controlled multiplex PCR. TCR libraries were sequenced on an Illumina NextSeq 500 to 2 million to 2.5 million read pairs for survey level or about 5-6.5 million for deep level. On the study's bioinformatics: The immunoSEQ Analyzer software assigned V, D and J genes, filtered out non-productive sequences, and reported clonality. Repertoires were compared using productive Simpson clonality and Morisita overlap index of productive TRB rearrangements between infused TIL and blood. Absolute clonotype counts in blood were estimated by multiplying the lymphocyte count by the CD3+ fraction and by the productive frequency of the clone. Held by TCRdb, this immuneACCESS table contains in-frame sequences only and omits some clones. Under half of the omission traces to an unresolved V gene where checked; the cause of the rest is unknown. V, J and clone size derive from that table, while D and trimming were established from the DNA sequence. This sample is represented by tens of thousands of clones; 70% to 85% of them were singletons. Jointly, the top ten make up over 13% of the sample.

Trimming costs V 6 bases and J 4 bases, and their ends lie 15 bases apart. The CDR3, from cysteine to phenylalanine, totals 14 residues. The retained sequence is limited to the CDR3, 42 bases, with the frame set at the first base. The germline V gene (reference sequence) provides CDR1 SEHNR and CDR2 FQNEAQ. The V and J segments used are TRBV7-9 and TRBJ1-2; no D segment can be confidently identified. The sequenced sample was blood, obtained at baseline. The origin of this receptor is a man between 65 and 85 years old with non-small cell lung cancer. In nucleotide form, the sequence is TGTGCCAGCAGTTCGGAGAGGGCTGGCTATGGCTACACCTTC. Its translation is CASSSERAGYGYTF.